This paragraph reports one T cell receptor beta chain. Its specificity is unknown. Sequencing ends 3 residues short of the CDR3 end; the germline J gene provides the rest. Germline-derived CDR1 and CDR2 are MNHNS and SASEGT. CDR3 size: 13 residues. V was trimmed by 4 bases and J by 5 bases, leaving 9 bases between them. The data were taken from a study of T cells in women clearing cervical HPV infection. Whole-study results and caveats: Repertoire richness, not evenness, was significantly elevated in CIN3+ cases versus controls. Controls had more TRBV6-7 (0.16%) than cases (about 0.11%).

TCRdb's table, derived via immunoSEQ multiplex PCR, lists solely in-frame clones and lacks some. Its clone listing holds tens of thousands of clones. The J gene is TRBJ2-4, the V gene TRBV6-1; D ambiguous. Material for sequencing was blood buffy coat. This sequence originates from a woman between 18 and 69 years old with a cervical HPV16 infection that either progressed to CIN3+ or cleared (not recorded which). The sequenced CDR3 bases are TGTGCCAGCAGTGGACATATCGAAAACATT. It is translated as CASSGHIENI. The whole CDR3 sequence reads CASSGHIENIQYF.